These 11 T cell receptor beta chains came from one sample sequenced in a study of early T cells in non-severe SARS-CoV-2 infection. TCRdb passed the 5' RACE reads through MiXCR, listing each CDR3 protein once. The sample includes tens of thousands of distinct CDR3 sequences, less than 9.5% of them seen just once. The sample in question was whole blood, obtained at baseline. The receptors shown here come from an adult who was a healthcare worker with PCR-confirmed SARS-CoV-2 infection or an uninfected control (not recorded which).

Points on this clonotype: A much more abundant neighbour one base away suggests this may be a read error. The chain couples TRBV7-9 to TRBJ1-5, with D perhaps TRBD1 (5 bases). CDR1 and CDR2 (germline): SEHNR, FQNEAQ (reference sequence). CDR3 length equals 16 residues. CDR3 in DNA: TGTGCCTGCAGCTTAGGGGTCAGTTATAGCAATCAGCCCCAGCATTTT. Protein product: CACSLGVSYSNQPQHF.

The chain recombines TRBV27 with TRBJ1-5; TRBD1 matches 8 bases. J gave up 9 bases and V 6 bases, and 16 bases lay outside the gene matches. Germline values: CDR1 MNHEY, CDR2 SMNVEV (reference sequence). This CDR3 comprises 16 residues. The CDR3 sequence: CASSPTGQGAFVPQHF. CDR3 nucleotides: TGTGCCAGCAGCCCAACCGGACAGGGTGCCTTCGTGCCCCAGCATTTT.

This clonotype was found a few times. This rearrangement joins TRBV9 to TRBJ1-5; D is undetermined. V lost 3 bases and J lost 9, with 16 bases in between. The germline CDR1 and CDR2 sequences are SGDLS and YYNGEE. The CDR3 loop spans 14 amino acids. This CDR3 reads CASSALGGFGPQHF. CDR3 nucleotide sequence: TGTGCCAGCAGCGCCCTAGGAGGATTTGGGCCCCAGCATTTT.

This clonotype was picked up many times. V gene TRBV28 combines with J gene TRBJ1-1; 9 nucleotides align to TRBD1. CDR3 length equals 13 residues. The V segment lost 4 bases and the J segment 4 bases; nucleotides outside the gene matches: 1. Germline assignment: CDR1 MDHEN and CDR2 SYDVKM. CDR3 residues: CASSSGQGTEAFF. The CDR3 DNA sequence: TGTGCCAGCAGTTCGGGACAGGGCACTGAAGCTTTCTTT.

In its sample, this clonotype was seen a few times. The gene calls are TRBV11-2 and TRBJ2-5; D ambiguous. The CDR3 is 15 amino acids. V shed 1 base and J shed 2 bases, with 11 bases lying between them. Germline V CDR1 and CDR2: SGHAT, FQNNGV. The CDR3 sequence: CASSLVSRQQETQYF. In DNA, the CDR3 is TGTGCCAGCAGCTTAGTTTCCCGACAACAAGAGACCCAGTACTTC.

The sample holds a few counts of this clonotype. V and J are TRBV18 and TRBJ2-7; possible D gene TRBD2, 5 bases. Looked up from germline, CDR1 is KGHSH and CDR2 is LQKENI. This CDR3 spans 13 amino acids. V lost 6 bases, J lost 5 bases, and 14 bases lay in between. The CDR3 DNA reads TGTGCCAGCTCCCCTGGGATGGAGGACGAGCAGTACTTC. This translates into CASSPGMEDEQYF.

The chain recombines TRBV6-6 with TRBJ2-1; tentative D call: TRBD2 (5 bases). The CDR3 is 13 residues long. Germline CDR1 is MNHNY and CDR2 is SVGAGI (reference sequence). V was pared by 3 bases and J by 7 bases, with 10 bases between. The CDR3 coding sequence is TGTGCCAGCAGTTATTCCCTAGCAAATGAGCAGTTCTTC. It specifies CASSYSLANEQFF.

This clonotype occurred many times. The chain is built from TRBV10-3 and TRBJ1-1; 9 bases match TRBD1. The CDR3 is made up of 16 amino acids. V was pared by 6 bases and J by 4 bases, with 12 bases of the junction left unmatched. Looked up from germline, CDR1 is ENHRY and CDR2 is SYGVKD. This CDR3 is CAISLGQGKGGTEAFF. CDR3 sequence (DNA): TGTGCCATCAGCCTGGGACAGGGCAAAGGAGGCACTGAAGCTTTCTTT.

V is TRBV19 and J is TRBJ2-2; 7 bases align to TRBD1. V lost 6 bases and J lost 4; bases outside the gene matches: 5. The CDR3 is 14 residues long. The germline V gene encodes CDR1 LNHDA and CDR2 SQIVND (reference sequence). CDR3 DNA sequence: TGTGCCAGTAGCTATTACAGGGGCACCGGGGAGCTGTTTTTT. Translating it yields CASSYYRGTGELFF.

This clonotype occurred many times. The chain links TRBV7-2 to TRBJ1-1; D not certain. The CDR3 runs to 14 residues. The germline V gene encodes CDR1 SGHTA and CDR2 FQGNSA. Trimming cost V 2 bases and J 4 bases, with 11 bases left between them. CDR3 region: CASSLSTWGTEAFF. The CDR3 DNA reads TGTGCCAGCAGCTTATCCACCTGGGGCACTGAAGCTTTCTTT.

A few counts support this clonotype. The chain has TRBV6-5 and TRBJ2-2, with 10 nucleotides matching TRBD1. Unmatched junction bases numbered 8, after V lost 10 bases and J lost 3 bases. CDR3 length: 15 amino acids. Per germline, CDR1 MNHEY and CDR2 SVGAGI. In DNA, the CDR3 is TGTGCCACCAAAAGGGGGACAGGGGACACCGGGGAGCTGTTTTTT. As protein: CATKRGTGDTGELFF.